Below, 18 T cell receptor beta chains from the same sample are listed, as sequenced in a study of shared clonotypes between healthy human individuals. Only in-frame clones appear in the TCRdb table, and some are missing; sequencing was by immunoSEQ multiplex PCR. The table includes 700,000 or so clones, about 78% detected once. Sequencing was performed on memory CD4+ T cells sorted from blood. Subset of the sample: CD45RA-negative fraction. The receptor source for this set is a woman aged 25-40 years in good health.

The chain is built from TRBV28 and TRBJ2-7; D gene unclear. The CDR3 has 12 residues. V lost 5 bases to trimming and J lost 2 bases, with 7 bases between them. Germline V gene sequence: CDR1 MDHEN, CDR2 SYDVKM. The CDR3: CASSTTTYEQYF. The CDR3, as DNA: TGTGCCAGCAGTACTACTACCTACGAGCAGTACTTC.

A note on this clone: The junction departs from the called germline gene at one end, perhaps through a read error. This sequence joins TRBV2 and TRBJ1-1, with D hard to call. The CDR3 extends over 13 amino acids. CDR1 and CDR2 from the germline V gene are SNHLY and FYNNEI. CDR3 bases: TGTGTCAGCAGTGATGAAGGGAACACTGAAGCTTTCTTT. Translated: CVSSDEGNTEAFF.

A few counts support this clone. The chain has TRBV19 and TRBJ1-5; TRBD1 might be the D (5 bases). Germline assignment: CDR1 LNHDA and CDR2 SQIVND (reference sequence). The length of the CDR3 is 13 residues. Trimming pared 10 bases from V and 3 bases from J, leaving 13 bases between. The CDR3 spells CATSGHYNQPQHF. The CDR3 nucleotides read TGTGCCACATCAGGGCACTACAATCAGCCCCAGCATTTT.

The CDR3 region has the DNA TGCGCCAGCAGCCAAGGACAGGGGAGCGCTAACTATGGCTACACCTTC. This encodes CASSQGQGSANYGYTF. The rearrangement links TRBV4-1 to TRBJ1-2; 8 bases are a match to TRBD1. The CDR3 is made up of 16 amino acids. The V gene's germline CDR1 is MGHRA and CDR2 YSYEKL. The J segment lost 0 bases and the V segment lost 1 base, leaving 4 bases of the junction unmatched.

This clone occurred once. The genes are TRBV11-2 and TRBJ2-7, with D hard to call. V shed 4 bases and J shed 3 bases, with 7 bases lying between them. The germline gives CDR1 SGHAT, CDR2 FQNNGV. This CDR3 contains 12 residues. The CDR3, as DNA: TGTGCCAGCAGCTCGGTTGGCTACGAGCAGTACTTC. Protein sequence: CASSSVGYEQYF.

V is TRBV18 and J is TRBJ2-7, with D uncertain. V was cut by 2 bases and J by 7 bases, with 12 bases left in between. The CDR3 contains 13 residues. CDR1 and CDR2 (germline): KGHSH, LQKENI. The DNA of the CDR3 is TGTGCCAGCTCACCATCCGCCGCCGGAGAGCAGTACTTC. It is translated as CASSPSAAGEQYF.

The chain is built from TRBV10-3 and TRBJ2-7, with 7 bases lining up with TRBD1. The CDR3 sequence is 13 residues long. CDR1 ENHRY and CDR2 SYGVKD come from the germline V gene. J was trimmed by 6 bases and V by 10 bases; bases with no gene match: 12. The CDR3 DNA sequence: TGTGCCACCGGACAGGTAATCTCTCGCGAGCAGTACTTC. This gives the protein CATGQVISREQYF.

This clone has a count of ten or more. The chain uses TRBV5-8 and TRBJ2-7, with 7 nucleotides matching TRBD1. The ends lost 4 bases at V and 0 bases at J; junction bases unmatched: 10. The germline gives CDR1 SGHTS, CDR2 YDEGEE. The length of the CDR3 is 16 residues. CDR3 protein: CASSRGQATYSYEQYF. CDR3 in DNA: TGTGCCAGCAGCCGAGGACAGGCGACGTACTCCTACGAGCAGTACTTC. The full variable domain, with the rest looked up from reference TRBV5-8 and TRBJ2-7, is EAGVTQSPTHLIKTRGQQATLRCSPISGHTSVYWYQQALGLGLQFLLWYDEGEERNRGNFPPRFSGRQFPNYSSELNVNALELEDSALYLCASSRGQATYSYEQYFGPGTRLTVT.

The chain is built from TRBV7-3 and TRBJ1-2; 7 nucleotides align to TRBD1. Germline loops: CDR1 SGHTA, CDR2 FQGTGA. The V and J ends lost 0 bases and 4 bases, in that order; junction bases with no gene match: 2. The CDR3 sequence is 14 residues long. CDR3 amino acids: CASSLTPGGYGYTF. CDR3 DNA: TGTGCCAGCAGCTTAACTCCAGGGGGCTATGGCTACACCTTC.

Points on this clone: Additional DNA sequences in this sample encode the identical CDR3. The gene calls are TRBV7-2 and TRBJ2-2, with a possible D match to TRBD2 (5 bases). Germline CDR1 is SGHTA and CDR2 is FQGNSA. There are 15 residues in the CDR3. The ends were cut back, 1 base at V and 3 bases at J, with 9 bases in the middle. The CDR3 DNA reads TGTGCCAGCAGCTTAGGTCTAGCTTACACCGGGGAGCTGTTTTTT. This gives the protein CASSLGLAYTGELFF. Filled out from reference TRBV7-2 and TRBJ2-2, the complete variable domain reads GAGVSQSPSNKVTEKGKDVELRCDPISGHTALYWYRQSLGQGLEFLIYFQGNSAPDKSGLPSDRFSAERTGGSVSTLTIQRTQQEDSAVYLCASSLGLAYTGELFFGEGSRLTVL.

The chain uses TRBV28 and TRBJ2-2; D may be TRBD2 (6 bases). This CDR3 contains 15 residues. V shed 6 bases and J shed 0 bases, with 11 bases lying between them. Germline V CDR1 and CDR2: MDHEN, SYDVKM. The chain's CDR3 is CASRYSGSNTGELFF. The DNA of the CDR3 is TGTGCCAGCAGGTATAGCGGATCGAACACCGGGGAGCTGTTTTTT.

The chain is built from TRBV6-4 and TRBJ2-3; the match to TRBD1 covers 9 bases. V was pared by 3 bases and J by 4 bases, with 2 bases of the junction left unmatched. The CDR3 runs 14 residues. Germline-derived CDR1 and CDR2 are MRHNA and SNTAGT. The CDR3 protein is CASSDTGGSDTQYF. The DNA of the CDR3 is TGTGCCAGCAGTGATACAGGGGGCTCAGATACGCAGTATTTT.

The chain carries TRBV4-1 and TRBJ2-7, with a weak D call TRBD2 (5 bases). CDR1 and CDR2 (germline): MGHRA, YSYEKL. Trimming shortened V by 8 bases and J by 0 bases, and 20 bases separated the two germline ends. This CDR3 has 16 residues. The CDR3 protein is CASAKIWGEISYEQYF. As DNA, the CDR3 is TGCGCCAGCGCGAAGATATGGGGAGAAATCTCCTACGAGCAGTACTTC.

The genes are TRBV11-2 and TRBJ2-7, with D maybe TRBD2 (5 bases). Looked up from germline, CDR1 is SGHAT and CDR2 is FQNNGV. With 4 bases removed from V and 0 bases from J, the gap between germline ends came to 7 bases. This CDR3 spans 13 amino acids. DNA of the CDR3: TGTGCCAGCAGCTACCGGGGCTCCTACGAGCAGTACTTC. Its protein product is CASSYRGSYEQYF.

The chain has TRBV5-6 and TRBJ1-5, with D maybe TRBD1 (6 bases). Per the germline V gene, CDR1 is SGHDT and CDR2 is YYEEEE. The CDR3 runs to 16 residues. Trimming removed 1 base from V and 0 bases from J, with 11 bases in between. The CDR3 DNA reads as TGTGCCAGCAGCTTGTTCCGACAGGATAGCAATCAGCCCCAGCATTTT. Protein: CASSLFRQDSNQPQHF.

This chain's CDR3 is CASSPADSPYGYTF. The CDR3 DNA follows: TGCGCCAGCAGCCCGGCCGACAGCCCCTATGGCTACACCTTC. The chain has TRBV5-1 and TRBJ1-2, with a weak D call TRBD1 (5 bases). The CDR3 loop spans 14 amino acids. CDR1 SGHRS and CDR2 YFSETQ come from the germline V gene. The V gene lost 4 bases and the J gene lost 4 bases, with 14 bases spanning the gap.

This clone was seen a handful of times. V and J are TRBV4-1 and TRBJ2-6; a weak D match, TRBD1 (5 bases). V shed 1 base and J shed 3 bases, with 16 bases lying between them. The CDR3 has 18 amino acids. Germline V gives CDR1 MGHRA, CDR2 YSYEKL. The CDR3 loop is CASSQVAGKGFGANVLTF. Written as DNA, the CDR3 is TGCGCCAGCAGCCAAGTGGCAGGGAAGGGTTTTGGGGCCAACGTCCTGACTTTC.

The chain joins TRBV19 to TRBJ2-5; the D gene is possibly TRBD2 (6 bases). Trimming removed 5 bases from V and 0 bases from J, with 13 bases in between. The germline V gene encodes CDR1 LNHDA and CDR2 SQIVND (reference sequence). This CDR3 is 15 amino acids long. The CDR3 spells CASSRGVGYQETQYF. The CDR3 DNA reads TGTGCCAGTAGTCGCGGGGTTGGGTACCAAGAGACCCAGTACTTC.